The entry below gives a single T cell receptor beta chain sequence along with its context. This clonotype was observed a few times. Its antigen has not been determined. Within one base of it there is no much larger clone, and no base qualities were kept. Trimming removed 4 bases from V and 6 bases from J; the gene matches leave 10 bases unexplained. Inclusive of the bounding cysteine and phenylalanine, the CDR3 is 16 residues long. Solely the CDR3 DNA is kept, with 48 bases framed from the first base. The germline V gene provides CDR1 SGHDT and CDR2 YYEEEE. The data are from a study of CD8 T cells in Susac syndrome (dated by TCRdb to between 2017 and 2020). With regard to the full study: Repertoire sequencing was used to test whether CD8+ T cell activation and differentiation in Susac syndrome was antigen driven. CD8+ T cell repertoire clonality was compared between some 12 healthy donors, about 14 Susac syndrome patients and 15 multiple sclerosis patients. The paper's findings and limits, for the study overall: The number of individuals in the TCR sequencing and HLA analysis was recognized as being relatively small.

RNA was extracted using the RNeasy kit, and roughly 0.5 to 1 microgram was reverse transcribed with random hexamers. The immunoSEQ multiplex PCR assay, which covers 54 Vbeta and 13 Jbeta segments, was used to amplify TCR beta CDR3 regions. Bias from PCR amplification was corrected by using a synthetic template baseline for primer optimization and for computational correction. In the original analysis: Reads were annotated to V, D and J genes per IMGT and analyzed with immunoSEQ Analyzer, keeping only productive sequences. Clonality was calculated as one minus the Shannon entropy normalized by log2 of the number of productive unique sequences. For each patient and control, public and private clones were evaluated among the 100 most prevalent clones. A clone was defined as Susac-specific if it was absent from the healthy and MS cohorts, from 950 to 1,300 published viral clones and from other ImmuneACCESS disease sequences. TCRdb redid the processing of the public reads, applying fastp at Q25 and MiXCR, and retained in-frame beta chains. Under each unique CDR3 protein, matching rows form one entry showing the most common genes and DNA. The V and J calls were not made by the authors but by TCRdb's processing. The sample profile shows approximately 130,000 distinct CDR3 sequences; around 91% of them were found once. 0.24% of the sample comes from the top ten.

High-throughput TCR beta sequencing profiled peripheral blood CD8+ and CD4+ T cells from healthy donors, Susac syndrome patients and multiple sclerosis patients. Multiple sclerosis controls were treatment-naive patients with stable or active relapsing-remitting disease fulfilling revised McDonald criteria. Bulk CD8+ and CD4+ T cells were purified by magnetic negative isolation, while CD8+ TEMRA cells were enriched using FACS. Blood was collected in EDTA tubes and processed within 24 hours, with PBMCs isolated through density gradient centrifugation. PBMCs intended for TCR sequencing were cryopreserved in liquid nitrogen and thawed later in a water bath at 37 degrees C. Purity of sorted or isolated CD4+, CD8+ and CD8+ TEMRA cells was at least 90%.

The receptor's source is a human donor with multiple sclerosis. In this chain, TRBV5-6 is recombined with TRBJ2-4, with TRBD1 identical over 10 junction bases. The specimen was CD8+ T cells from PBMCs. The nucleotide sequence is TGTGCCAGCAGCCCAAGACAGGGGGCGCAGGGAAACATTCAGTACTTC. Its protein product is CASSPRQGAQGNIQYF.